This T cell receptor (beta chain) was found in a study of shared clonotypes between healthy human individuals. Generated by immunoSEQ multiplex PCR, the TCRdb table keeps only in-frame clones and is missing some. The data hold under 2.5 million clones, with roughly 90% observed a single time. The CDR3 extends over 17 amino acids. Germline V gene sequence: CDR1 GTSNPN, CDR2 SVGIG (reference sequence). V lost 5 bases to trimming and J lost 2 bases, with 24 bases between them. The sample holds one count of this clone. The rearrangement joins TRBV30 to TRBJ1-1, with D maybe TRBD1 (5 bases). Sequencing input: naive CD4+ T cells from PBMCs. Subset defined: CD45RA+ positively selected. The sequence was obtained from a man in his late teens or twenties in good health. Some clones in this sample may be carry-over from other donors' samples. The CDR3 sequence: CAWGVPTGTILNTEAFF. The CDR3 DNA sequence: TGTGCCTGGGGGGTCCCCACTGGGACCATATTAAACACTGAAGCTTTCTTT.